One and the same sample provided the 30 T cell receptor beta chains below, sequenced in a study of shared clonotypes between healthy human individuals. TCRdb's table, derived via immunoSEQ multiplex PCR, lists solely in-frame clones and lacks some. Among 850,000 to 1,200,000 clones, 75% were seen once, and the ten largest hold over 1.3%. The sequencing input was memory CD4+ T cells sorted from blood. Stated subset: CD45RA-negative fraction. These receptors originate from a man between 18 and 29 years old in good health.

The V gene is TRBV6-1, the J gene TRBJ2-4, with D possibly TRBD1 on 5 matching bases. V lost 3 bases and J 2 bases, leaving 11 bases between the germline ends. Germline V gene lookup returns CDR1 MNHNS and CDR2 SASEGT. This CDR3 region has 15 residues. CDR3 bases: TGTGCCAGCAGTGAGATCAGGGTGACCAAAAACATTCAGTACTTC. Residues: CASSEIRVTKNIQYF.

The chain employs TRBV6-1 and TRBJ1-4; the D is unclear. CDR1 is MNHNS and CDR2 is SASEGT in the germline V gene. The CDR3 is 13 amino acids. V was clipped by 4 bases and J by 4 bases, with 7 bases between them. CDR3 residues: CASSASVNEKLFF. The CDR3, as DNA: TGTGCCAGCAGTGCCAGTGTTAATGAAAAACTGTTTTTT.

This chain links TRBV5-1 with TRBJ2-3; D is possibly TRBD1 (6 bases). V lost 3 bases to trimming and J lost 4 bases, with 12 bases between them. From germline, CDR1 is SGHRS and CDR2 YFSETQ. The CDR3 length is 14 residues. CDR3 DNA sequence: TGCGCCAGCAGCTCAACCGCAGGGGCAGATACGCAGTATTTT. Its translation: CASSSTAGADTQYF.

The genes are TRBV13 and TRBJ2-7, with 8 bases matching TRBD2. There are 15 residues in the CDR3. Per the germline V gene, CDR1 is PRHDT and CDR2 is FYEKMQ (reference sequence). J gave up 3 bases and V 0 bases, and 4 bases lay outside the gene matches. The CDR3 nucleotides are TGTGCCAGCAGCTTAGGAAGAGCGGGGGTCTACGAGCAGTACTTC. This translates into CASSLGRAGVYEQYF.

The chain recombines TRBV18 with TRBJ1-2; TRBD1 might be the D (5 bases). Germline V gene lookup returns CDR1 KGHSH and CDR2 LQKENI. There are 12 residues in the CDR3. The ends were cut back, 5 bases at V and 8 bases at J, with 12 bases in the middle. The CDR3 loop is CASSTGTRGYTF. The CDR3 nucleotides read TGTGCCAGCTCAACCGGGACGCGGGGCTACACCTTC. The variable domain in full, completed from reference TRBV18 and TRBJ1-2, reads NAGVMQNPRHLVRRRGQEARLRCSPMKGHSHVYWYRQLPEEGLKFMVYLQKENIIDESGMPKERFSAEFPKEGPSILRIQQVVRGDSAAYFCASSTGTRGYTFGSGTRLTVV.

The table lists this clone with many counts. Other DNA sequences in this sample translate to the same CDR3. The chain links TRBV14 to TRBJ1-1, with D unresolved. This CDR3 contains 13 residues. The V and J ends lost 1 base and 2 bases respectively, with 5 bases between them. Germline V gene sequence: CDR1 SGHDN, CDR2 FVKESK. The CDR3 sequence is CASSQALNTEAFF. For the CDR3, the DNA is TGTGCCAGCAGCCAAGCTCTAAACACTGAAGCTTTCTTT.

V gene TRBV19 combines with J gene TRBJ2-2; D is unclear. V gave up 3 bases and J gave up 2 bases, with 7 bases separating them. CDR3 size: 14 residues. Looked up from germline, CDR1 is LNHDA and CDR2 is SQIVND (reference sequence). The CDR3 is CASSIQHNTGELFF. CDR3 in DNA: TGTGCCAGTAGTATCCAGCACAACACCGGGGAGCTGTTTTTT.

V and J are TRBV28 and TRBJ1-2; D is perhaps TRBD1 (5 bases). Germline CDR1 MDHEN, CDR2 SYDVKM. This CDR3 spans 15 amino acids. The V and J ends lost 7 bases and 5 bases respectively, with 20 bases between them. The CDR3 loop reads CASTSTGPRGYGYTF. The CDR3 bases are TGTGCCAGCACCTCGACGGGACCAAGGGGTTATGGCTACACCTTC.

CDR3 in amino acids: CASSFRGSDTGELFF. In DNA, the CDR3 is TGTGCCAGCAGTTTTCGGGGATCGGACACCGGGGAGCTGTTTTTT. The V call is TRBV28, the J call TRBJ2-2, with D possibly matching TRBD2 (5 bases). Germline V CDR1 and CDR2: MDHEN, SYDVKM. CDR3 length: 15 amino acids. The V end lost 3 bases, the J end lost 3 bases, and 11 bases lay between the germline ends. The full variable domain, with the rest looked up from reference TRBV28 and TRBJ2-2, is DVKVTQSSRYLVKRTGEKVFLECVQDMDHENMFWYRQDPGLGLRLIYFSYDVKMKEKGDIPEGYSVSREKKERFSLILESASTNQTSMYLCASSFRGSDTGELFFGEGSRLTVL.

The chain combines TRBV7-2 with TRBJ2-1, with 8 bases identical to TRBD1. This CDR3 is 15 amino acids long. The trim removed 2 bases at V and 6 bases at J, leaving 6 bases unmatched. Germline lookup yields CDR1 SGHTA and CDR2 FQGNSA. CDR3 region: CASSLRGQAGNEQFF. DNA for the CDR3: TGTGCCAGCAGCTTAAGGGGACAGGCTGGCAATGAGCAGTTCTTC.

The chain links TRBV4-1 to TRBJ1-3, with D unresolved. The ends were cut back, 0 bases at V and 0 bases at J, with 9 bases in the middle. Germline values: CDR1 MGHRA, CDR2 YSYEKL. The CDR3 contains 16 residues. The CDR3 loop reads CASSQDETGSGNTIYF. The CDR3 DNA follows: TGCGCCAGCAGCCAAGATGAGACCGGCTCTGGAAACACCATATATTTT.

This chain connects TRBV30 to TRBJ2-6; D remains unclear. The CDR3 length is 15 residues. V lost 2 bases, J lost 0 bases, and 8 bases lay in between. The V gene's germline CDR1 is GTSNPN and CDR2 SVGIG (reference sequence). The CDR3 nucleotides are TGTGCCTGGAGTATTAGGTCCTCTGGGGCCAACGTCCTGACTTTC. This gives the protein CAWSIRSSGANVLTF. Looking up the rest from reference TRBV30 and TRBJ2-6 gives the full variable domain: SQTIHQWPATLVQPVGSPLSLECTVEGTSNPNLYWYRQAAGRGLQLLFYSVGIGQISSEVPQNLSASRPQDRQFILSSKKLLLSDSGFYLCAWSIRSSGANVLTFGAGSRLTVL.

On this clone itself: As the CDR3 is not closed by the conserved phenylalanine or tryptophan, this likely results from a read error. No DNA is shown, since the ends of the CDR3 on it are uncertain; the CDR3 is the one TCRdb lists. This sequence joins TRBV6-1 and TRBJ2-7. Germline V gives CDR1 MNHNS, CDR2 SASEGT. The CDR3 spans 12 amino acids, including both terminal residues. CDR3 in amino acids: CASSELGSSRNL.

This clone was observed a few times. In the same sample, other DNA sequences code for this CDR3. The chain recombines TRBV18 with TRBJ2-7, with D unresolved. The CDR3 consists of 14 residues. V lost 4 bases to trimming and J lost 0 bases, with 10 bases between them. The V gene's germline CDR1 is KGHSH and CDR2 LQKENI. As DNA, the CDR3 is TGTGCCAGCTCACGCGAGACCAGCTCCTACGAGCAGTACTTC. Encoded protein: CASSRETSSYEQYF.

The chain links TRBV10-3 to TRBJ2-2, with 8 nucleotides matching TRBD2. The ends lost 3 bases at V and 2 bases at J; junction bases unmatched: 8. The CDR3 covers 17 residues. Germline V gene lookup returns CDR1 ENHRY and CDR2 SYGVKD. CDR3 in amino acids: CAISDRAAGANTGELFF. DNA for the CDR3: TGTGCCATCAGTGATAGGGCAGCGGGAGCAAACACCGGGGAGCTGTTTTTT.

As concerns this clone: Different DNA sequences within this sample yield the same CDR3. The chain combines TRBV5-1 with TRBJ1-6; tentatively, D is TRBD1 (6 bases). Germline assignment: CDR1 SGHRS and CDR2 YFSETQ. The ends were cut back, 4 bases at V and 6 bases at J, with 8 bases in the middle. The CDR3 is made up of 13 amino acids. The CDR3 nucleotides read TGCGCCAGCAGCGTGGACAGTAATTCACCCCTCCACTTT. This sequence encodes CASSVDSNSPLHF.

The rearrangement uses TRBV6-5 and TRBJ1-5; D possibly corresponds to TRBD1 (5 bases). The ends were cut back, 0 bases at V and 3 bases at J, with 9 bases in the middle. The CDR3 consists of 15 residues. Germline V gives CDR1 MNHEY, CDR2 SVGAGI. CDR3 in amino acids: CASSYSQGNNQPQHF. CDR3 coding DNA: TGTGCCAGCAGTTACTCCCAGGGTAACAATCAGCCCCAGCATTTT.

This chain links TRBV27 with TRBJ2-7; maybe TRBD1 (9 bases). V was cut by 7 bases and J by 3 bases, with 19 bases left in between. Germline assignment: CDR1 MNHEY and CDR2 SMNVEV (reference sequence). The CDR3 extends over 15 amino acids. The CDR3 spells CASTLRGGQGYEQYF. The CDR3 DNA reads TGTGCCAGCACCCTACGGGGGGGACAGGGCTACGAGCAGTACTTC.

In its sample, this clone was seen a few times. This chain uses TRBV5-6 with TRBJ1-2, with D unresolved. Trimming stripped 5 bases from V and 2 bases from J, with 16 bases between. The germline V gene encodes CDR1 SGHDT and CDR2 YYEEEE. The CDR3 contains 15 residues. CDR3 DNA sequence: TGTGCCAGCAGTCCCGACAAACGGACCAACTATGGCTACACCTTC. This codes for CASSPDKRTNYGYTF.

The chain carries TRBV7-8 and TRBJ2-2; unclear D gene. Trimming stripped 2 bases from V and 3 bases from J, with 7 bases between. The length of the CDR3 is 14 residues. CDR1 is SGHVS and CDR2 is FQNEAQ in the germline V gene. CDR3 DNA: TGTGCCAGCAGCTTACGTACAGACACCGGGGAGCTGTTTTTT. It is translated as CASSLRTDTGELFF.

This clone was seen a few times. The chain has TRBV30 and TRBJ2-7; D is perhaps TRBD2 (5 bases). The germline gives CDR1 GTSNPN, CDR2 SVGIG (reference sequence). V lost 4 bases to trimming and J lost 8 bases, with 12 bases between them. The CDR3 spans 11 residues. CDR3 residues: CAWKGDTKQYF. CDR3 DNA: TGTGCCTGGAAGGGAGATACGAAGCAGTACTTC.

This chain uses TRBV6-1 with TRBJ1-1; D is unclear. The CDR3 has 14 amino acids. Germline V gene data show CDR1 as MNHNS and CDR2 as SASEGT. Trimming removed 3 bases from V and 1 base from J, with 9 bases in between. Here the CDR3 DNA reads TGTGCCAGCAGTGACTCGGGCGGGAACACTGAAGCTTTCTTT. Its protein product is CASSDSGGNTEAFF.

The chain uses TRBV18 and TRBJ1-1; D not resolved. Germline values: CDR1 KGHSH, CDR2 LQKENI. This CDR3 has 14 amino acids. V was cut by 1 base and J by 1 base, with 7 bases left in between. The CDR3 protein is CASSPLGENTEAFF. The CDR3 nucleotides read TGTGCCAGCTCACCACTGGGTGAGAACACTGAAGCTTTCTTT.

The chain links TRBV27 to TRBJ2-7, with 8 bases lining up with TRBD1. The length of the CDR3 is 15 residues. V lost 2 bases to trimming and J lost 3 bases; unmatched junction nucleotides: 6. Looked up from germline, CDR1 is MNHEY and CDR2 is SMNVEV (reference sequence). The CDR3 nucleotides read TGTGCCAGCAGTTTAGGACAGGGAGGAAACTACGAGCAGTACTTC. It translates to CASSLGQGGNYEQYF.

The chain is built from TRBV7-9 and TRBJ1-1; D unclear. Germline V gene data show CDR1 as SEHNR and CDR2 as FQNEAQ (reference sequence). V was clipped by 1 base and J by 3 bases, with 9 bases between them. This CDR3 has 14 residues. DNA for the CDR3: TGTGCCAGCAGCTTAGGGGAGGCGGACACTGAAGCTTTCTTT. This sequence encodes CASSLGEADTEAFF.

The J gene is TRBJ2-1, the V gene TRBV4-3; no clear D. The germline V gene encodes CDR1 LGHNA and CDR2 YSLEER. The CDR3 runs 16 residues. V was shortened by 0 bases and J by 0 bases, with 9 bases between the two germline ends. DNA for the CDR3: TGCGCCAGCAGCCAAGATGCGGCTGGCTCCTACAATGAGCAGTTCTTC. The encoded protein is CASSQDAAGSYNEQFF.

The chain couples TRBV7-3 to TRBJ2-6; tentative D call: TRBD1 (5 bases). This CDR3 is 15 amino acids long. The germline gives CDR1 SGHTA, CDR2 FQGTGA. V shed 7 bases and J shed 2 bases, with 12 bases lying between them. This chain's CDR3 is CASNTQGTGANVLTF. The CDR3 DNA sequence: TGTGCCAGCAACACCCAGGGTACTGGGGCCAACGTCCTGACTTTC.

Concerning this clone itself: This sample also contains other DNA sequences that code for the same CDR3. The J gene is TRBJ2-7, the V gene TRBV30; no definite D call. The ends were cut back, 0 bases at V and 4 bases at J, with 7 bases in the middle. The germline CDR1 and CDR2 sequences are GTSNPN and SVGIG (reference sequence). The CDR3 loop spans 12 amino acids. CDR3 in amino acids: CAWSVSGYEQYF. The DNA of the CDR3 is TGTGCCTGGAGTGTATCCGGGTACGAGCAGTACTTC.

The chain uses TRBV15 and TRBJ2-1; 9 bases map to TRBD1. The CDR3 is 16 residues long. Germline CDR1 is LNHNV and CDR2 is YYDKDF (reference sequence). Unmatched junction bases numbered 12, after V lost 5 bases and J lost 7 bases. CDR3 in amino acids: CATSQTGTGHRNEQFF. CDR3 DNA sequence: TGTGCCACCAGCCAAACCGGGACAGGGCATAGGAATGAGCAGTTCTTC. Looking up the rest from reference TRBV15 and TRBJ2-1 gives the full variable domain: DAMVIQNPRYQVTQFGKPVTLSCSQTLNHNVMYWYQQKSSQAPKLLFHYYDKDFNNEADTPDNFQSRRPNTSFCFLDIRSPGLGDTAMYLCATSQTGTGHRNEQFFGPGTRLTVL.

This clone was counted a single time. Other DNA sequences in this specimen translate into the identical CDR3. This sequence joins TRBV2 and TRBJ1-2; D may be TRBD1 (6 bases). In germline, CDR1 is SNHLY, CDR2 FYNNEI. This CDR3 contains 12 residues. V lost 8 bases and J 5 bases, leaving 12 bases between the germline ends. Here the CDR3 reads CASSGQGYGYTF. DNA of the CDR3: TGTGCCAGCTCGGGGCAGGGGTATGGCTACACCTTC.